What follows are 22 T cell receptor beta chains derived from one specimen sequenced in a study of prognosis after radiotherapy for stage I lung cancer. Two-round multiplex PCR, the amplification method, yielded TCR beta CDR3 from genomic DNA. Primers were specific to each TRBV and TRBJ gene in first-round PCR. TCRdb processed the multiplex PCR reads anew with MiXCR; each CDR3 protein has one entry. The sample has 15,000 or so distinct CDR3 sequences, around 32% seen once. This specimen consisted of PBMCs, obtained before or after stereotactic body radiation therapy (not recorded which). The origin of the receptors is a donor aged 50 or older with non-small cell lung cancer.

With regard to this clonotype: An end of the junction does not agree with germline; a read error may underlie this. The V gene is TRBV20-1, the J gene TRBJ1-5; 7 nucleotides match TRBD1. Germline V CDR1 and CDR2: DFQATT, SNEGSKA (reference sequence). The CDR3 has 12 residues. CDR3 coding DNA: TGCAGTGCTGGCGGACAGGCCACAGAACTAAGATTT. Amino acids: CSAGGQATELRF.

This chain connects TRBV19 to TRBJ2-3; no definite D call. The CDR3 has 15 amino acids. Germline CDR1 LNHDA, CDR2 SQIVND (reference sequence). V was pared by 6 bases and J by 7 bases, with 20 bases between. The CDR3 sequence: CASSMTCLRSYTQYF. CDR3 DNA: TGTGCCAGTAGCATGACTTGCTTAAGGTCATATACGCAGTATTTT.

This clonotype was counted many times. The rearrangement links TRBV6-4 to TRBJ2-7; the D gene is possibly TRBD2 (5 bases). Germline V gives CDR1 MRHNA, CDR2 SNTAGT. CDR3 size: 16 residues. V gave up 6 bases and J gave up 0 bases, with 18 bases separating them. CDR3 sequence: CASSPSLGSASYEQYF. The CDR3 DNA reads as TGTGCCAGCAGCCCCTCTTTGGGTAGCGCCTCCTACGAGCAGTACTTC.

This clonotype was seen more than once but under ten times. The junction departs from the called germline gene at one end, perhaps through a read error. The chain employs TRBV6-9 and TRBJ2-1, with D perhaps TRBD2 (6 bases). CDR1 MNHGY and CDR2 SVAAGI come from the germline V gene. This CDR3 comprises 15 residues. The CDR3 sequence is CASSFAGSYYNEQFF. The DNA for the CDR3 is TGTGCCAGCAGTTTCGCCGGGAGCTACTACAATGAGCAGTTTTTC.

Relative to its sample, this clonotype is medium-sized (0.01 to 0.1%). CDR3 loop: CSAAKSYNEQFF. The CDR3 DNA is TGCAGTGCCGCAAAAAGCTACAATGAGCAGTTCTTC. J is TRBJ2-1 and V is TRBV20-1; D gene unclear. The germline V gene encodes CDR1 DFQATT and CDR2 SNEGSKA (reference sequence). V was trimmed by 6 bases and J by 3 bases, leaving 9 bases between them. The CDR3 length is 12 residues.

The table lists this clonotype with many counts. This chain connects TRBV28 to TRBJ2-5, with D possibly matching TRBD1 (5 bases). The CDR3 loop spans 13 amino acids. CDR1 and CDR2 from the germline V gene are MDHEN and SYDVKM. V gave up 8 bases and J gave up 3 bases, with 13 bases separating them. CDR3 region: CASQGFYKETQYF. The CDR3 DNA sequence: TGTGCCAGCCAGGGTTTTTACAAAGAGACCCAGTACTTC.

By share of the sample, this clonotype is medium-sized. The V call is TRBV6-1, the J call TRBJ2-1; 8 nucleotides match TRBD1. V lost 0 bases, J lost 4 bases, and 5 bases stayed unmatched. CDR1 is MNHNS and CDR2 is SASEGT in the germline V gene. The CDR3 has 16 amino acids. CDR3 in amino acids: CASSEAADRVYNEQFF. The CDR3 nucleotides read TGTGCCAGCAGTGAAGCGGCGGACAGGGTGTACAATGAGCAGTTCTTC.

Ten or more counts support this clonotype. V gene TRBV10-3 combines with J gene TRBJ1-2; TRBD1 matches 7 bases. Trimming took 3 bases from V and 3 from J; bases not matched to a gene: 1. CDR1 ENHRY and CDR2 SYGVKD come from the germline V gene. The CDR3 contains 13 residues. CDR3 residues: CAISEGTDYGYTF. DNA of the CDR3: TGTGCCATCAGTGAAGGGACAGACTATGGCTACACCTTC.

With respect to this clonotype: This probably arose from a read error, given a far larger clone one base away. This rearrangement joins TRBV7-2 to TRBJ2-1; D call uncertain. In germline, CDR1 is SGHTA, CDR2 FQGNSA. This CDR3 has 15 amino acids. The chain's CDR3 is CASSLEGCSYNGQFF. Written as DNA, the CDR3 is TGTGCCAGCAGCTTAGAGGGTTGCTCCTACAATGGGCAGTTCTTC.

This clonotype was seen repeatedly, ten times or more. The gene calls are TRBV20-1 and TRBJ1-1, with 7 bases lining up with TRBD1. CDR3 length: 13 amino acids. Germline lookup yields CDR1 DFQATT and CDR2 SNEGSKA (reference sequence). The trim removed 3 bases at V and 4 bases at J, leaving 5 bases unmatched. CDR3 sequence (DNA): TGCAGTGCTAGCCGGGACAGCCCCACTGAAGCTTTCTTT. It specifies CSASRDSPTEAFF.

As for this clonotype: This sequence is one base from a far larger clone and is likely a read error. V usage is TRBV15 and J usage is TRBJ1-2, with D uncertain. Trimming took off 10 bases at V and 4 bases at J, with 16 bases between the two ends. The CDR3 length is 13 residues. CDR1 is LNHNV, CDR2 YYDKDF, per germline (reference sequence). The chain's CDR3 is CASGMSAAYGYTF. The DNA of the CDR3 is TGTGCCAGCGGCATGTCCGCAGCCTATGGCTACACCTTC. Together with reference TRBV15 and TRBJ1-2, the CDR3 gives the full variable domain: DAMVIQNPRYQVTQFGKPVTLSCSQTLNHNVMYWYQQKSSQAPKLLFHYYDKDFNNEADTPDNFQSRRPNTSFCFLDIRSPGLGDTAMYLCASGMSAAYGYTFGSGTRLTVV.

As concerns this clonotype: Relative to the germline gene, one junction end is altered; a read error may explain this. This rearrangement joins TRBV9 to TRBJ2-7; D uncertain. Germline lookup yields CDR1 SGDLS and CDR2 YYNGEE. The length of the CDR3 is 14 residues. The DNA of the CDR3 is TGTGCCAGCAGCGTCGGTGGGGAATTCTACGATCAGTACTTC. Translated: CASSVGGEFYDQYF.

This clonotype was recorded at least ten times. The CDR3 nucleotides read TGTGCCAGCAGCAACAAGACAGGGGTATATGGCTACACCTTC. It codes for CASSNKTGVYGYTF. The J gene is TRBJ1-2, the V gene TRBV7-2; 8 positions match TRBD1. This CDR3 is 14 amino acids long. V gave up 5 bases and J gave up 5 bases; unmatched junction bases: 7. Germline V gives CDR1 SGHTA, CDR2 FQGNSA.

The sample holds many counts of this clonotype. The chain links TRBV7-9 to TRBJ2-1; D not certain. Germline V CDR1 and CDR2: SEHNR, FQNEAQ (reference sequence). V shed 5 bases and J shed 6 bases, with 14 bases lying between them. The CDR3 consists of 14 residues. CDR3 protein: CASSPQSVANEQFF. CDR3 DNA: TGTGCCAGCAGCCCCCAGTCCGTGGCCAATGAGCAGTTCTTC.

The chain carries TRBV12-3 or TRBV12-4 and TRBJ2-1; D uncertain. The CDR3 extends over 15 amino acids. V shed 3 bases and J shed 8 bases, with 17 bases lying between them. The CDR3 spells CASSFAVKGVDEQFF. The CDR3 nucleotides are TGTGCCAGCAGTTTCGCCGTCAAAGGTGTGGATGAGCAGTTCTTC.

For this clonotype: A much larger clone lies a single base off, so this may be a read error. The missing conserved phenylalanine or tryptophan at the end of this CDR3 makes a read error likely. This chain connects TRBV19 to TRBJ1-1; weak D call: TRBD1 (5 bases). V lost 6 bases, J lost 3 bases, and 14 bases lay in between. Germline V gene sequence: CDR1 LNHDA, CDR2 SQIVND (reference sequence). The CDR3 consists of 14 residues. CDR3 in DNA: TGTGCCAGTAGGAAACCGGGACTCGACACTGAAGCTTTCCTT. Its translation is CASRKPGLDTEAFL.

Remarks on this clonotype: The junction departs from germline at one end; a sequencing error may be responsible. The V and J genes are TRBV20-1 and TRBJ2-5; perhaps TRBD1 as D (6 bases). In germline, CDR1 is DFQATT, CDR2 SNEGSKA (reference sequence). The CDR3 sequence is 15 residues long. CDR3 bases: TGCAGTGCTATACACCTATTTGGGGGCCAAGAGACCAAGTACTTC. This codes for CSAIHLFGGQETKYF.

The rearrangement joins TRBV20-1 to TRBJ2-1; weak D call: TRBD2 (6 bases). V was shortened by 3 bases and J by 0 bases, with 24 bases between the two germline ends. The CDR3 spans 19 residues. Germline V gives CDR1 DFQATT, CDR2 SNEGSKA (reference sequence). The CDR3 loop is CSARAGTPLRGSSYNEQFF. The CDR3 DNA reads as TGCAGTGCTAGGGCCGGGACTCCACTGCGGGGTAGCTCCTACAATGAGCAGTTCTTC.

This clonotype was seen at least ten times. This chain links TRBV28 with TRBJ1-3; D is ambiguous. The length of the CDR3 is 13 residues. Germline V gives CDR1 MDHEN, CDR2 SYDVKM. V lost 2 bases and J lost 4, with 6 bases in between. CDR3 bases: TGTGCCAGCAGTTTACTGCAGGGAAACACCATATATTTT. It encodes CASSLLQGNTIYF.

The rearrangement joins TRBV6-4 to TRBJ2-3; D is possibly TRBD1 (6 bases). CDR3 size: 17 residues. Germline CDR1 reads MRHNA; CDR2 reads SNTAGT. The V gene lost 7 bases and the J gene lost 2 bases, with 22 bases spanning the gap. CDR3 sequence (DNA): TGTGCCAGCACAAGGTCGATGGGGCAGGGGCTCACAGATACGCAGTATTTT. It translates to CASTRSMGQGLTDTQYF.

This clonotype counts as medium-sized. This sequence joins TRBV6-8 and TRBJ2-3; D gene ambiguous. The CDR3 is made up of 15 amino acids. V lost 6 bases and J 6 bases, leaving 19 bases between the germline ends. Germline V gives CDR1 MNHGY, CDR2 SAAAGT. CDR3 bases: TGTGCCAGCAGCCACCCAACTGACTCGCTGGATACGCAGTATTTT. Amino acids: CASSHPTDSLDTQYF.

Worth noting for this clonotype: Since a far larger clone is one base different, this is likely a read error. V is TRBV6-8 and J is TRBJ1-6; the match to TRBD1 covers 7 bases. J was trimmed by 9 bases and V by 10 bases; bases with no gene match: 18. In germline, CDR1 is MNHGY, CDR2 SAAAGT. The CDR3 has 16 amino acids. CDR3 loop: CANSKTTGAPGSPLHF. CDR3 nucleotides: TGTGCCAACAGCAAGACCACAGGGGCCCCTGGTTCACCCCTCCACTTT.